Sequencing of this T cell receptor beta chain was carried out in a study of T cells in Graves' hyperthyroidism and ophthalmopathy (dated by TCRdb to about 2019). Describing the broader study: Peripheral blood samples were taken at initial diagnosis, before any treatment was given. According to the paper, TCR Vbeta CDR3 sequencing was carried out on 135 peripheral blood samples, which came from more than 40 ophthalmopathy, around 75 hyperthyroidism and roughly 17 progressor patients. A discovery cohort of about a hundred patients, 43 with Graves' ophthalmopathy and about 58 with stable Graves' hyperthyroidism, was used to find distinguishing TCR V-J signatures. For training and testing, the roughly 93 patients in the discovery cohort were randomly divided in a 7:3 ratio. An independent validation cohort of 18 to 20 hyperthyroidism patients and 17 patients who later progressed to ophthalmopathy tested prospective prediction of ophthalmopathy. Once sampling was done, hyperthyroidism patients were given methimazole at a starting dose of 30 mg daily, whereas ophthalmopathy patients were given high-dose intravenous methylprednisolone. The study also compared thyroid tissue and blood T-cell repertoires from a handful of Graves' hyperthyroidism patients. Study-wide conclusions, independent of this receptor: Sample size was not statistically predetermined, and investigators were not blinded to group allocation. Most expanded thyroid clonotypes (frequency above 0.001) were also found in blood, which suggests that blood repertoires may mirror thyroid immune responses. During validation, the model predicted progression to ophthalmopathy a median of about 5.9 months ahead of onset, with roughly 65% sensitivity and around 72% specificity. In cross-validation, a model built on a 13 V-J signature told ophthalmopathy apart from stable hyperthyroidism with under 90% sensitivity and roughly 81% specificity, and in testing the same model reached 80%/75%.

Stable Graves' hyperthyroidism was defined as no progression to ophthalmopathy during 18 months of follow-up. Hyperthyroidism patients were newly diagnosed, had a disease duration of under 2 months, and were aged 18 to 65 years. Exclusion was applied to patients with uncontrolled infections, other autoimmune diseases, pregnancy or lactation. Diagnoses were established on the basis of clinical symptoms, serum thyroxine and TRAb, thyroid ultrasound, and orbital computed tomography. Ficoll-Paque density gradient centrifugation was used to isolate PBMCs from about 10 ml of fresh peripheral blood. Total RNA was extracted using Trizol reagent, and RNA quality was assessed on an Agilent 2100 Bioanalyzer. The germline V gene supplies CDR1 MGHRA and CDR2 YSYEKL. V has 0 bases trimmed and J has 5 bases trimmed; junction bases matching no gene number 6. The CDR3 contains 16 residues, cysteine and phenylalanine counted. CDR3 DNA only is kept here, 48 bases in frame from base 1.

This clonotype was counted at least ten times. No antigen is known for it. No base quality values were provided; no much bigger clone lies one nucleotide off. TCR beta CDR3 regions were amplified from RNA transcripts. For the first round of RT-PCR on the TCR CDR3, the HTBI primer set was used together with the Qiagen OneStep RT-PCR kit. Libraries were constructed in a second round of multiplex PCR, after which size selection and purification were carried out. Libraries were sequenced paired-end with 100 bp reads on an Illumina HiSeq2000. The source study handled its data this way. SOAPnuke was used to process the raw data, with reads discarded if the reads contained adapters or uncalled bases, had a mean Phred below 15, or lacked an exact constant-primer or identifier match. COPE v1.2.5 was used to merge the high-quality paired reads, and each unique nucleotide sequence was defined as a clonotype. Clonotypes were aligned to IMGT TRBV, TRBD and TRBJ reference segments using MiTCR v1.1. The analysis included only V-J combinations with a frequency above 0.0001, which together covered approximately 99% of the repertoires. The TCS score was defined as F50 (clonal expansion) divided by E x V (chaos), with BLOSUM62-based TCRdist calculated between CDR3 peptides within each V-J. Welch's t-statistics and random forest reduced roughly 530 V-J features to about 13, which were used in a naive Bayes classifier (R e1071). TCRdb reworked the public reads: Q25 trimming with fastp, MiXCR clone assembly, productive beta chains retained. Identical CDR3 proteins give one entry, which carries the most common genes and DNA. The V and J calls here are based on TCRdb, not the publication. Present in this sample are over 150,000 distinct CDR3 sequences, 15% to 20% of which were seen just once. Roughly 32% of the sample rests with the top ten.

This clonotype originated in a woman aged 50 to 60 with Graves' hyperthyroidism. Sequenced input: blood. The receptor chain draws on TRBV4-1 and TRBJ1-1, and TRBD1 aligns with 10 junction nucleotides. Read as DNA, the sequence is TGCGCCAGCAGCCAAGATGCCGGACAGGGGGTTACTGAAGCTTTCTTT. This gives the protein CASSQDAGQGVTEAFF.